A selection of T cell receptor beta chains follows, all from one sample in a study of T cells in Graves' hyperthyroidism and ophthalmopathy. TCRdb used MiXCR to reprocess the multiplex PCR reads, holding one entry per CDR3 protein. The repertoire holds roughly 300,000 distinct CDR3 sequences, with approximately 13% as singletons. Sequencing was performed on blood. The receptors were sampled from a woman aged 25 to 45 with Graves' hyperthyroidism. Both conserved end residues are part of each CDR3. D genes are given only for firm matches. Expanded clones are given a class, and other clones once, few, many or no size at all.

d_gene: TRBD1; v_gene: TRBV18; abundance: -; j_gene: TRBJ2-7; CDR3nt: TGTGCCAGCTCACCAGACAGGGTCTACGAGCAGTACTTC; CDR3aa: CASSPDRVYEQYF
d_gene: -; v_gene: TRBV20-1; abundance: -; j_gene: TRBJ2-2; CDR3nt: TGCAGTGCTAGAGATCGCTCCAGCACCGGGGAGCTGTTTTTT; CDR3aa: CSARDRSSTGELFF
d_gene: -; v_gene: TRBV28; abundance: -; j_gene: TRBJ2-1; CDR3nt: TGTGCCAGCAGTTTCTCCACCTACAATGAGCAGTTCTTC; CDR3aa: CASSFSTYNEQFF
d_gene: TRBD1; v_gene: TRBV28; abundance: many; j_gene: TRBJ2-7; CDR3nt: TGTGCCAGCGGCGGGACAGGGAGGACGATGGAGCAGTACTTC; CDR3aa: CASGGTGRTMEQYF
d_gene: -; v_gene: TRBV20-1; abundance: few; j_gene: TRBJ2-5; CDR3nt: TGCAGTGCTAGAATGGGATTCGGAGAGACCCAGTACTTC; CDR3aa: CSARMGFGETQYF
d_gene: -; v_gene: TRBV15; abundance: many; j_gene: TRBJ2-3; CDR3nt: TGTGCCACCAGCAGAGTCGAAGCAGATACGCAGTATTTT; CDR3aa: CATSRVEADTQYF
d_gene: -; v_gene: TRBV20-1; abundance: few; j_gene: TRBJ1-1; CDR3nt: TGCAGTGCTAGTGGGTGGTACAAAGCTTTCTTT; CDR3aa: CSASGWYKAFF
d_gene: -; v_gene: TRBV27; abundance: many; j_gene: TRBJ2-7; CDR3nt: TGTGCCAGCAGTTTATCATGGAGCTCCTACGAGCAGTACTTC; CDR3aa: CASSLSWSSYEQYF
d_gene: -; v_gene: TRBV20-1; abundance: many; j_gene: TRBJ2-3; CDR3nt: TGCAGTGCTAGAGAATCGGGGAGCGGCACAGATACGCAGTATTTT; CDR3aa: CSARESGSGTDTQYF
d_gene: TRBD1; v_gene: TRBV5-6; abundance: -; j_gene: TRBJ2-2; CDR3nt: TGTGCCAGCAGCCAGGGACAGGGGGTTAACACCGGGGAGCTGTTTTTT; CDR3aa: CASSQGQGVNTGELFF
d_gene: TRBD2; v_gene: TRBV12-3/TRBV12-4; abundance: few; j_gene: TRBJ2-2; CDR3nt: TGTGCCAGCAGTTCAGCGGGAGTTCATACCGGGGAGCCGTTTTTT; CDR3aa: CASSSAGVHTGEPFF
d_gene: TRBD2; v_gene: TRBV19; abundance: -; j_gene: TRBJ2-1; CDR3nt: TGTGCCAGTAGCAGAGGGGCGGGGGACAATGAGCAGTTCTTC; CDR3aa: CASSRGAGDNEQFF
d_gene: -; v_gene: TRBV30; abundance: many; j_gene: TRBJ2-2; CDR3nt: TGTGCCTGGAGCTACAGGAGCGGCACCGGGGAGCTGTTTTTT; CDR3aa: CAWSYRSGTGELFF
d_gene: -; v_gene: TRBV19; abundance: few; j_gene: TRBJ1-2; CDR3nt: TGTGCCAGTAGTATGGGCAGAAACTATGGCTACACCTTC; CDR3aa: CASSMGRNYGYTF
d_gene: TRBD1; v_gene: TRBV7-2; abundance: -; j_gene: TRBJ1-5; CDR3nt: TGTGCCAGCAGCTCAGGGGACAGGCTCAATCAGCCCCAGCATTTT; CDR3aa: CASSSGDRLNQPQHF
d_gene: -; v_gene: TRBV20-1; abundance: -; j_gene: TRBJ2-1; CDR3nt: TGCAGTGCACTGCGCGAGGGCGGACTATACAATGAGCAGTTCTTC; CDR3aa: CSALREGGLYNEQFF
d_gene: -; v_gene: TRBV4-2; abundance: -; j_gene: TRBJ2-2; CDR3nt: TGTGCCAGCAGCCAAGGGACTGCCGTCAGGGCCGGGGAGCTGTTTTTT; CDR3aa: CASSQGTAVRAGELFF
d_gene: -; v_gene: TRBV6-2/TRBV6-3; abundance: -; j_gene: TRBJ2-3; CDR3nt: TGTGCCAGCAGTTATGAAGTAGCAGGGGCAGATACGCAGTATTTT; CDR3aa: CASSYEVAGADTQYF
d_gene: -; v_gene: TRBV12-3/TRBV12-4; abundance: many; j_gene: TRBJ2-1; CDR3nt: TGTGCCAGCAGTTTAAGTAGATATGAGCAGTTCTTC; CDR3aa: CASSLSRYEQFF
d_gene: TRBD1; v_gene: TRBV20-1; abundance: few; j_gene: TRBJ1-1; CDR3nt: TGCAGTGCGAGCCGGGACAGCATGAACACTGAAGCTTTCTTT; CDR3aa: CSASRDSMNTEAFF
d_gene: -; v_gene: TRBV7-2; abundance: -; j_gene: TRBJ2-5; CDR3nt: TGTGCCAGCAGCTTAACGACCGCTCGAGAGACCCAGTACTTC; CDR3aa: CASSLTTARETQYF
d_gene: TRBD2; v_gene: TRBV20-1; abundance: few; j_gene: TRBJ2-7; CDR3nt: TGCAGTGCGAAGACTAGCGGTGGGTACGAGCAGTACTTC; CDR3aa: CSAKTSGGYEQYF
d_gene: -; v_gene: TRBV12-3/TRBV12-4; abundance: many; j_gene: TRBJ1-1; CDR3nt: TGTGCCAGCAGTCCCGCGTACACTGAAGCTTTCTTT; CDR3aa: CASSPAYTEAFF
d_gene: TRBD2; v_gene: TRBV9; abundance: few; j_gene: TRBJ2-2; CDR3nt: TGTGCCAGCAGCGTAGTCTCTAGCGGGAACACCGGGGAGCTGTTTTTT; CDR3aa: CASSVVSSGNTGELFF
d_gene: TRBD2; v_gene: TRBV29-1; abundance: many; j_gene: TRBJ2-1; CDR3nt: TGCAGCGTTGAGGCTAGCGGGAGCCCTCAGGGGTTCTTC; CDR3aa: CSVEASGSPQGFF
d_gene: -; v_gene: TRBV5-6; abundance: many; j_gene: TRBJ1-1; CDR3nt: TGTGCCAGCAGCTATAACTTAGGTGTGAACACTGAAGCTTTCTTT; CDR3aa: CASSYNLGVNTEAFF
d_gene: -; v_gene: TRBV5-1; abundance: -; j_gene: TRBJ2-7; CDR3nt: TGCGCCAGCAGCTCCTCAGGACACTCGAGCTCCTACGAGCAGTACTTC; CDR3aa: CASSSSGHSSSYEQYF
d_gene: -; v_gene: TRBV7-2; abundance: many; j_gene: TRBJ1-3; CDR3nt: TGTGCCAGCAGCTTATTTCAGGGGTCTTCTGGAAACACCATATATTTT; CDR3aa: CASSLFQGSSGNTIYF
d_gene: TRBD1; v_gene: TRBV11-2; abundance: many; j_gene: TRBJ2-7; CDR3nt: TGTGCCAGCAGCTCGAATTTCCGGGACAGGATATACGAGCAGTACTTC; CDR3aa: CASSSNFRDRIYEQYF
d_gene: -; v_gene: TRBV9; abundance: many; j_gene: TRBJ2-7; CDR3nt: TGTGCCAGCAGCCCCCATTCCGAGAGTACCTACGAGCAGTACTTC; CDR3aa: CASSPHSESTYEQYF
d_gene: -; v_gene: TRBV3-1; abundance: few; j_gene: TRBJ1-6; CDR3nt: TGTGCCAGCAGCCAAGGGGCGGATGGGGCCCTCCACTTT; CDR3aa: CASSQGADGALHF
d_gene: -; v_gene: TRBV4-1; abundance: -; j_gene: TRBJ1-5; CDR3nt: TGCGCCAGCAGCCAAGGCGGGGAAACTCCCCAGCATTTT; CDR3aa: CASSQGGETPQHF
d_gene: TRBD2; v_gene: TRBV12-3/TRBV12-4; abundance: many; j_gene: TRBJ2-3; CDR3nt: TGTGCCAGCAGCGCCCCCGGGGGGTATACGCAGTATTTT; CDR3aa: CASSAPGGYTQYF
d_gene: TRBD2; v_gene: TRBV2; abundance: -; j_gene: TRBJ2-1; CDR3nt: TGTGCCAGCTTGGGACTAGCGCTGGGAGATGAGCAGTTCTTC; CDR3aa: CASLGLALGDEQFF
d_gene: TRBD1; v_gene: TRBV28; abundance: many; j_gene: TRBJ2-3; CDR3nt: TGTGCCAGCAGCCGAGGAGCACCCAGGGACAGATGGACAGATACGCAGTATTTT; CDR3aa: CASSRGAPRDRWTDTQYF
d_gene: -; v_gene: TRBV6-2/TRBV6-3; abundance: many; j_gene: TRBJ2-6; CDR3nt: TGTGCCAGCAGCGAAACTAGCTCTGGGGCCAACGTCCTGACTTTC; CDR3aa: CASSETSSGANVLTF
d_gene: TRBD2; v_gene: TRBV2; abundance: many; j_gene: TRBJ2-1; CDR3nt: TGTGCCAGCAGTGGGGGGGGACTAGAGGTTACCAATGAGCAGTTCTTC; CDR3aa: CASSGGGLEVTNEQFF
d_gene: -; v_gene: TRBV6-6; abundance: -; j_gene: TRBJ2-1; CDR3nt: TGTGCCAGCAGTTACTCGACACCAGAGCAGTTCTTC; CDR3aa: CASSYSTPEQFF
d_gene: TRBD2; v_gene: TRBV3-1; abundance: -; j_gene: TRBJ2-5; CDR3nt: TGTGCCAGCAGCCTCCTAGCGGGAGGGCCAGGGGAGACCCAGTACTTC; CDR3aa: CASSLLAGGPGETQYF
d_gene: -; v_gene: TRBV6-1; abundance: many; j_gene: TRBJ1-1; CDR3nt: TGTGCCAGCAGTCCGTCTCTCAACGGGTTCGGGGTGGACACTGAAGCTTTCTTT; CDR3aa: CASSPSLNGFGVDTEAFF
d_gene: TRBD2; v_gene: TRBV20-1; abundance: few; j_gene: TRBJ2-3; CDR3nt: TGCAGTGCCAACGCAGCGGGACCAGGAGATACGCAGTATTTT; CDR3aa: CSANAAGPGDTQYF
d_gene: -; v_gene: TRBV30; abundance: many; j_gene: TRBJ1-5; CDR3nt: TGTGCCTGGAGCCCGCACCCAAATCAGCCCCAGCATTTT; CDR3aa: CAWSPHPNQPQHF
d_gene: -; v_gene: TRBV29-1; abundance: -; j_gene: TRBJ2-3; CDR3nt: TGCAGCGTTACATTTCAGAGGACGCAGTATTTT; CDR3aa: CSVTFQRTQYF
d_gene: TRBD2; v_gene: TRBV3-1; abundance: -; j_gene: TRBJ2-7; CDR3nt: TGTGCCAGCAGCCGGACTAGCGGGAAGTACGAGCAGTACTTC; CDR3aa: CASSRTSGKYEQYF
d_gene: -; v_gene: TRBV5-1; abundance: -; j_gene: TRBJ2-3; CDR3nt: TGCGCCAGCAGCCCACCTCAGGGTGGAGAGGCAGATACGCAGTATTTT; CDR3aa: CASSPPQGGEADTQYF
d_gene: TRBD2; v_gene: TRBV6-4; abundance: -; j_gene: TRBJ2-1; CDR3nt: TGTGCCAGCAGTGTGGTCGGACTAGCGGGGTACAATGAGCAGTTCTTC; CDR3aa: CASSVVGLAGYNEQFF
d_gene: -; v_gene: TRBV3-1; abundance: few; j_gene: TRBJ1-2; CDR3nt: TGTGCCACCGGTGGAGGGCCGAGAGGCTATGGCTACACCTTC; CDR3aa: CATGGGPRGYGYTF
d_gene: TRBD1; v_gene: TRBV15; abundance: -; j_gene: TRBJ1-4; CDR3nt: TGTGCCACCAGCTCGCCGCCAACAGGGGTCGAAAAACTGTTTTTT; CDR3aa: CATSSPPTGVEKLFF
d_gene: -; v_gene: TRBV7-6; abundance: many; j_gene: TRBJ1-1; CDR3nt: TGTGCCAGCAGCGCTAGGATGCAGAACACTGAAGCTTTCTTT; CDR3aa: CASSARMQNTEAFF
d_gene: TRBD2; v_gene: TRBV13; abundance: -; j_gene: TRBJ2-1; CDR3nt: TGTGCCAGCAGCCCTAGACTAGCGGGAGGTGATGAGCAGTTCTTC; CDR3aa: CASSPRLAGGDEQFF